This T cell receptor beta chain was identified in a study of blood T cell repertoires in COVID-19. The overall study: Sites in the United States, Italy and Spain provided acute and convalescent COVID-19 samples. In each case, the material was cDNA or gDNA derived from T cells, B-cell-depleted T cells, or PBMCs.

A Seattle source enrolled patients during active infection and followed them longitudinally. There are 12 residues in the CDR3. CDR1 is SGHDN and CDR2 is FVKESK in the germline V gene. The ends were cut back, 0 bases at V and 12 bases at J, with 9 bases in the middle. As originally analysed: The authors estimated nucleated cell counts from reference gene primer amplification. Repertoires were generated with immunoSEQ multiplex PCR, while TCRdb's copy carries only in-frame clones and drops some. V and J calls and clone size are as listed in that table; D and trimming were resolved from the DNA. This table holds approximately 290,000 clones, 80% to 95% found once.

The chain uses TRBV14 and TRBJ2-1; D ambiguous. The TCR comes from a woman aged 30 to 39 with COVID-19, enrolled during active disease. Sample: peripheral blood. DNA for the CDR3: TGTGCCAGCAGCCAAGATGTCTGGCCGCAGTTCTTC. Encoded protein: CASSQDVWPQFF.